This T cell receptor (beta chain) originates from a study of cytomegalovirus exposure and HLA in healthy donors. General study findings and limits: Many donors carried some public TCRs, although rarity characterized most TCR sequences. Some TCR beta chains (164 of them) were listed as cytomegalovirus-associated.

With respect to this clone: Its antigen is unidentified.

The method was immunoSEQ multiplex PCR; TCRdb's version includes in-frame clones alone and lacks a portion of them. The table shows around 160,000 clones, with less than 95% occurring only once. Germline CDR1 and CDR2: MNHEY and SMNVEV (reference sequence). This CDR3 comprises 19 residues. V lost 8 bases, J lost 1 base, and 13 bases stayed unmatched. This TCR was recovered from a woman under 30 in good health and CMV-seropositive. The sample taken for sequencing was PBMCs. V and J are TRBV27 and TRBJ2-1; TRBD2 aligns across 14 bases. CDR3 sequence (DNA): TGTGCCAGCGGCAATCGACTAGCGGGAGGGCCTAAGTCCTACAATGAGCAGTTCTTC. Encoded protein: CASGNRLAGGPKSYNEQFF.